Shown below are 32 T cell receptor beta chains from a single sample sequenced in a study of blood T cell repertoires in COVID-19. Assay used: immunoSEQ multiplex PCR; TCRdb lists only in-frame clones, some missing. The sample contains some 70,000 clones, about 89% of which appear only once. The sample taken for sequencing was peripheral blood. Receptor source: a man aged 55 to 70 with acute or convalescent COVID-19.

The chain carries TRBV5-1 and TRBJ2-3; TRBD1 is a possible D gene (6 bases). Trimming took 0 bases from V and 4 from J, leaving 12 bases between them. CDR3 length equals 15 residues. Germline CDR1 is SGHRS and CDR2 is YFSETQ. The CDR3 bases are TGCGCCAGCAGCTTGGGAGGGGGTTCGGCAGATACGCAGTATTTT. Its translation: CASSLGGGSADTQYF.

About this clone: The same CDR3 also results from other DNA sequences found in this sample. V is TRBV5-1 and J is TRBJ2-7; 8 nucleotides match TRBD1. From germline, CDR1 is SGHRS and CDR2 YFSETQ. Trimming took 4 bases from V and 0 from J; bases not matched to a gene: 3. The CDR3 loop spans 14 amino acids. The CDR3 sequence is CASSPTGGSYEQYF. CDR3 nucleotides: TGCGCCAGCAGCCCAACAGGGGGCTCCTACGAGCAGTACTTC.

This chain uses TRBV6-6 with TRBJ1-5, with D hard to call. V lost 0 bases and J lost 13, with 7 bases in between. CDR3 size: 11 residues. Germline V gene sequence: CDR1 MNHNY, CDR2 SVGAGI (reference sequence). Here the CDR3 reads CASSYSAGQHF. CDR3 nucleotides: TGTGCCAGCAGTTACTCGGCGGGGCAGCATTTT.

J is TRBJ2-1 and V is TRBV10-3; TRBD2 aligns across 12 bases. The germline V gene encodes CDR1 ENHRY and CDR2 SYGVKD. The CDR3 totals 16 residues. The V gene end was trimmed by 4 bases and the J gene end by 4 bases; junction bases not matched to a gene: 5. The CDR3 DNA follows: TGTGCCATCAGTGTGCGGACTAGCGGGAATTACAATGAGCAGTTCTTC. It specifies CAISVRTSGNYNEQFF.

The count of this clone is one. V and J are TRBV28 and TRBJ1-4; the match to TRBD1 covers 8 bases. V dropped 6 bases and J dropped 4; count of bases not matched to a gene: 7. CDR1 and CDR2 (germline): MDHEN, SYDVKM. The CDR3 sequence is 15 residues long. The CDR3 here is CASSEHRGSNEKLFF. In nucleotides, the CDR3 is TGTGCCAGCAGCGAACACAGGGGGAGTAATGAAAAACTGTTTTTT.

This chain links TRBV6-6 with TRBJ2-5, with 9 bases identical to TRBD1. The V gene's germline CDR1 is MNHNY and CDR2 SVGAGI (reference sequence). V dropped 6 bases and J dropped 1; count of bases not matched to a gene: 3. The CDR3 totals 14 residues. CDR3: CASRRDRVQETQYF. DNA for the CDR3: TGTGCCAGCAGGCGGGACAGGGTCCAAGAGACCCAGTACTTC.

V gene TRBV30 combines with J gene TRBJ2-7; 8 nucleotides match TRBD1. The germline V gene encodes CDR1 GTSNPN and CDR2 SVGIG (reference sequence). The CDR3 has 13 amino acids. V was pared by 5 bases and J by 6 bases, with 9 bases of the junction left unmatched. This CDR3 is CAWVGGQGAEQYF. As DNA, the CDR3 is TGTGCCTGGGTGGGGGGCCAGGGGGCCGAGCAGTACTTC.

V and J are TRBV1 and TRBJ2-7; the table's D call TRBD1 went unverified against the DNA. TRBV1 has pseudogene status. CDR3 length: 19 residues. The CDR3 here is CTSSQDWDSKKTSSYEQYF. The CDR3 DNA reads TGCACCAGCAGCCAAGATTGGGACAGTAAAAAAACGAGCTCCTACGAGCAGTACTTC.

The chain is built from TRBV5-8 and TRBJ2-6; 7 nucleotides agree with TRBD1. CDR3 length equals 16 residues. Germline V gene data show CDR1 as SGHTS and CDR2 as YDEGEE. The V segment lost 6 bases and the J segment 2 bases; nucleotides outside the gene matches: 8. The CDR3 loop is CASNRQGFTGANVLTF. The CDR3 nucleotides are TGTGCCAGCAACCGACAGGGTTTCACTGGGGCCAACGTCCTGACTTTC.

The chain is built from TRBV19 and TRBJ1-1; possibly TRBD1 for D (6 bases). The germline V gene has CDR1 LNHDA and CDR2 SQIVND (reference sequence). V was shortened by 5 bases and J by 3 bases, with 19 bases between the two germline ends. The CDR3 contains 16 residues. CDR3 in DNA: TGTGCCAGTAGTCGAAGGGACACTCCCGCAGACACTGAAGCTTTCTTT. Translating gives CASSRRDTPADTEAFF. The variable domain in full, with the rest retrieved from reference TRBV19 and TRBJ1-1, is DGGITQSPKYLFRKEGQNVTLSCEQNLNHDAMYWYRQDPGQGLRLIYYSQIVNDFQKGDIAEGYSVSREKKESFPLTVTSAQKNPTAFYLCASSRRDTPADTEAFFGQGTRLTVV.

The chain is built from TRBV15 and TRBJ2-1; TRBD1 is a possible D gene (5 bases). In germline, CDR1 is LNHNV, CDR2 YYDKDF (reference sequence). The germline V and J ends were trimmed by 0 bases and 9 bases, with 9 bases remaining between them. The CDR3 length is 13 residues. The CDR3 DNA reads TGTGCCACCAGCAGAGATAGGGGTAGTGAGCAGTTCTTC. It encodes CATSRDRGSEQFF.

The CDR3 loop is CASSAGLAGYNEQFF. The CDR3, as DNA: TGTGCCAGCAGCGCGGGACTAGCGGGATACAATGAGCAGTTCTTC. The V and J genes are TRBV9 and TRBJ2-1; TRBD2 matches 13 bases. V was pared by 3 bases and J by 4 bases, with 1 base of the junction left unmatched. This CDR3 contains 15 residues. Germline V gene sequence: CDR1 SGDLS, CDR2 YYNGEE.

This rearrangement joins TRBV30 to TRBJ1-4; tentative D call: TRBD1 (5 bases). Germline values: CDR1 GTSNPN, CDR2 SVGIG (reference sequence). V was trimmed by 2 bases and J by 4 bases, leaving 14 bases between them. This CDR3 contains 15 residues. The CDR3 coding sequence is TGTGCCTGGAGTACTCCTTCTAGGGGTAATGAAAAACTGTTTTTT. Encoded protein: CAWSTPSRGNEKLFF.

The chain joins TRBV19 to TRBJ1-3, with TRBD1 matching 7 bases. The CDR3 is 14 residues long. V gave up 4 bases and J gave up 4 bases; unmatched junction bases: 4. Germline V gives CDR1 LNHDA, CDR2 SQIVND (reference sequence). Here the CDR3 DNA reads TGTGCCAGTAGTACCGACAGGGCGGGAAACACCATATATTTT. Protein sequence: CASSTDRAGNTIYF.

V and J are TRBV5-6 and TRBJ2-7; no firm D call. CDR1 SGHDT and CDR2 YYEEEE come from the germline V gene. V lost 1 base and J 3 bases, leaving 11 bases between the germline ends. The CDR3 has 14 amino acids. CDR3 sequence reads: CASSLQIPLYEQYF. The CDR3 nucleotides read TGTGCCAGCAGCTTGCAGATACCTCTCTACGAGCAGTACTTC.

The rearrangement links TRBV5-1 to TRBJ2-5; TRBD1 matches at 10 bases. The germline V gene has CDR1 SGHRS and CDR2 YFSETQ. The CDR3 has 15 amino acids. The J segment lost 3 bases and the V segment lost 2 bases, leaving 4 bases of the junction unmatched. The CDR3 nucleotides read TGCGCCAGCAGCTTTGACAGGGGGCGGGAAGAGACCCAGTACTTC. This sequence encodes CASSFDRGREETQYF.

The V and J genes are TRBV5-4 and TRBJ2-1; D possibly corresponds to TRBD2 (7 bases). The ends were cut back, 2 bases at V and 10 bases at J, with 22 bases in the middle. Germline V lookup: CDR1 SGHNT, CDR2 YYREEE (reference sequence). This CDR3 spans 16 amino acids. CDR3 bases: TGTGCCAGCAGCTTTGCTCCCAAAGCGGGGACAAACGAGCAGTTCTTC. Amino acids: CASSFAPKAGTNEQFF. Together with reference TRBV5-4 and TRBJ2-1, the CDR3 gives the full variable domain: ETGVTQSPTHLIKTRGQQVTLRCSSQSGHNTVSWYQQALGQGPQFIFQYYREEENGRGNFPPRFSGLQFPNYSSELNVNALELDDSALYLCASSFAPKAGTNEQFFGPGTRLTVL.

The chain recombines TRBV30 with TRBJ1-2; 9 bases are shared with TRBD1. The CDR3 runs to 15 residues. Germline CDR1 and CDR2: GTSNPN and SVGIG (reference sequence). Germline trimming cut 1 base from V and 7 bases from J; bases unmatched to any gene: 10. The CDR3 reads CAWSDLQGAIGGYTF. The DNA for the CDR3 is TGTGCCTGGAGTGACCTACAGGGGGCTATTGGTGGCTACACCTTC.

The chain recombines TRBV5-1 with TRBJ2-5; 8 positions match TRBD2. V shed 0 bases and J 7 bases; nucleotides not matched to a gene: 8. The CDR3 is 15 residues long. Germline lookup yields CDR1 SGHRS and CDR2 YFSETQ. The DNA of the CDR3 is TGCGCCAGCAGCTTGGAGGGGACTAGTGTTGGGACCCAGTACTTC. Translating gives CASSLEGTSVGTQYF.

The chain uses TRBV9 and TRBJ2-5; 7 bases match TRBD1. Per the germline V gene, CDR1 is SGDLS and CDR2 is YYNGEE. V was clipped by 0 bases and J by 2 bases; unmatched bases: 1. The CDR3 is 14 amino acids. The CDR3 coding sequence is TGTGCCAGCAGCGTAGGACAGGGTCAAGAGACCCAGTACTTC. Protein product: CASSVGQGQETQYF.

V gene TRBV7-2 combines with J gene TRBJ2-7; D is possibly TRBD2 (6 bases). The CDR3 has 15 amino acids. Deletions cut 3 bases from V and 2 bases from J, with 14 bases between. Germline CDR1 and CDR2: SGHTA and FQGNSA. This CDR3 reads CASSFHPGLPYEQYF. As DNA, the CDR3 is TGTGCCAGCAGCTTCCATCCGGGACTCCCCTACGAGCAGTACTTC.

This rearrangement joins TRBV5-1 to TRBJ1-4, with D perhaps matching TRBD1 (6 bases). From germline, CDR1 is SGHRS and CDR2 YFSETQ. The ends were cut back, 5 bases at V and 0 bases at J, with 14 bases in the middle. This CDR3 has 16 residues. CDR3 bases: TGCGCCAGCAGGGATGGGACATTTGCAACTAATGAAAAACTGTTTTTT. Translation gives CASRDGTFATNEKLFF.

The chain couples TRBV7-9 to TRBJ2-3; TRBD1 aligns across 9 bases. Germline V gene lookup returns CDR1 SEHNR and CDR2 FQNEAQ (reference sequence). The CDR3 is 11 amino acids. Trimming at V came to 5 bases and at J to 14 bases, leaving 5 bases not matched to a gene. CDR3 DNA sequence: TGTGCCAGCAGCATGACAGGGGGAGTGTATTTT. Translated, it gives CASSMTGGVYF.

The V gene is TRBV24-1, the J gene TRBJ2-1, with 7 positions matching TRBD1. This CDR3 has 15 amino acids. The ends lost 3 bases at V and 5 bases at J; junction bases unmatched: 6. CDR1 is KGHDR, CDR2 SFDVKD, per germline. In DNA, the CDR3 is TGTGCCACCAGTGATATCGGGACAGTAAACAATGAGCAGTTCTTC. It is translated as CATSDIGTVNNEQFF.

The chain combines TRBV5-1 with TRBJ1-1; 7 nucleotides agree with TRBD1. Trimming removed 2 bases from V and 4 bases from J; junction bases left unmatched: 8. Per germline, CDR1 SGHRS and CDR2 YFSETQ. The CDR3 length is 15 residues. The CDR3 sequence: CASSFMARGSTEAFF. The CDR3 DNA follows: TGCGCCAGCAGCTTTATGGCCAGGGGGAGCACTGAAGCTTTCTTT.

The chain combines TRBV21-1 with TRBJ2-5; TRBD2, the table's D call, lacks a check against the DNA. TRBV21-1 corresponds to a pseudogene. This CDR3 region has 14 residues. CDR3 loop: CASSTGGAKETQYF. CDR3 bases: TGTGCCAGCAGCACGGGGGGGGCAAAAGAGACCCAGTACTTC.

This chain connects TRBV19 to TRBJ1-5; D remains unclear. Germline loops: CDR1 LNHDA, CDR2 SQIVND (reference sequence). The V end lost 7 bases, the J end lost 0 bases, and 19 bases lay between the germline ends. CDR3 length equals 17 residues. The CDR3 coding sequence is TGTGCCAGTACCATGGGAGGGTTTGGGGTTAGCAATCAGCCCCAGCATTTT. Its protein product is CASTMGGFGVSNQPQHF.

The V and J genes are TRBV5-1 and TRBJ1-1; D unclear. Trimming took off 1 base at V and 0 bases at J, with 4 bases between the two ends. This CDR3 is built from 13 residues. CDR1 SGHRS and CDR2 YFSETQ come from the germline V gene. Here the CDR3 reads CASSLTLNTEAFF. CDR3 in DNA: TGCGCCAGCAGCTTGACTCTGAACACTGAAGCTTTCTTT.

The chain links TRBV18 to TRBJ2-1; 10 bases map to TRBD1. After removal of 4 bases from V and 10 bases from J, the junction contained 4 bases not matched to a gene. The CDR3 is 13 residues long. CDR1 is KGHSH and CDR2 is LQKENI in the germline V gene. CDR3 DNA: TGTGCCAGCTCACTGGGACAGGGGAACGAGCAGTTCTTC. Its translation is CASSLGQGNEQFF.

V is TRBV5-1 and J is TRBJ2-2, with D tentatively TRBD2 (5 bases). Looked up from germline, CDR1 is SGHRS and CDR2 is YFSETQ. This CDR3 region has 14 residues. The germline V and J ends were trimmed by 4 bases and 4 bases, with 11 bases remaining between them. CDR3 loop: CASSRDSSTGELFF. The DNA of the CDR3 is TGCGCCAGCAGCCGGGATTCTAGCACCGGGGAGCTGTTTTTT. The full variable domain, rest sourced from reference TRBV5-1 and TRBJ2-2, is KAGVTQTPRYLIKTRGQQVTLSCSPISGHRSVSWYQQTPGQGLQFLFEYFSETQRNKGNFPGRFSGRQFSNSRSEMNVSTLELGDSALYLCASSRDSSTGELFFGEGSRLTVL.

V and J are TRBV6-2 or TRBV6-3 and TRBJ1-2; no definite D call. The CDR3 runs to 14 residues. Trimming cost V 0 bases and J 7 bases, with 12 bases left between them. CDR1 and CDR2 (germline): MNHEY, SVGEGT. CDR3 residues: CASSYSGRTGGYTF. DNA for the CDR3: TGTGCCAGCAGTTACTCAGGCAGAACGGGTGGCTACACCTTC.

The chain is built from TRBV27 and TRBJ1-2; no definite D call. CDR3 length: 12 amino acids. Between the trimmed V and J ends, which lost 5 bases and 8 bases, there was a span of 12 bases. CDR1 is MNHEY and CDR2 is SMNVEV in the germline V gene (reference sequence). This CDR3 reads CASSPAGRGYTF. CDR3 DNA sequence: TGTGCCAGCAGTCCCGCGGGGAGAGGCTACACCTTC.